These 13 T cell receptor beta chains share one sample of origin, sequenced in a study of blood T cell repertoires in COVID-19. Clones were sequenced by immunoSEQ multiplex PCR, and TCRdb holds only the in-frame ones, with some missing. This table holds hundreds of thousands of clones, around 82% found once. Material: peripheral blood. The source of these receptors is a woman older than 75 with acute or convalescent COVID-19.

Here the CDR3 reads CASSSTDRANEQFF. CDR3 bases: TGTGCCAGCAGCAGTACCGACAGGGCCAATGAGCAGTTCTTC. The V call is TRBV6-5, the J call TRBJ2-1; 7 bases are shared with TRBD1. This CDR3 contains 14 residues. CDR1 is MNHEY, CDR2 SVGAGI, per germline. J lost 6 bases, V lost 6 bases, and 8 bases had no gene match.

The chain recombines TRBV27 with TRBJ1-1, with 8 bases that match TRBD1. The J segment lost 5 bases and the V segment lost 8 bases, leaving 10 bases of the junction unmatched. The germline V gene has CDR1 MNHEY and CDR2 SMNVEV (reference sequence). This CDR3 contains 14 residues. CDR3: CASFIDRGRTEAFF. DNA of the CDR3: TGTGCCAGCTTCATCGACAGGGGACGGACTGAAGCTTTCTTT.

V gene TRBV19 combines with J gene TRBJ1-5, with 9 nucleotides matching TRBD1. After removal of 4 bases from V and 7 bases from J, the junction contained 8 bases not matched to a gene. The CDR3 is made up of 15 amino acids. The germline V gene has CDR1 LNHDA and CDR2 SQIVND (reference sequence). The CDR3 DNA reads as TGTGCCAGTAGTAAGCACAGGGGGCAGGGGCAGCCCCAGCATTTT. This translates into CASSKHRGQGQPQHF. Full variable domain (outside the CDR3, taken from reference TRBV19 and TRBJ1-5): DGGITQSPKYLFRKEGQNVTLSCEQNLNHDAMYWYRQDPGQGLRLIYYSQIVNDFQKGDIAEGYSVSREKKESFPLTVTSAQKNPTAFYLCASSKHRGQGQPQHFGDGTRLSIL.

The chain combines TRBV5-1 with TRBJ2-5; 11 nucleotides agree with TRBD1. J lost 5 bases, V lost 4 bases, and 7 bases had no gene match. The CDR3 covers 15 residues. Germline lookup yields CDR1 SGHRS and CDR2 YFSETQ. The CDR3 reads CASSPGTGGTETQYF. CDR3 in DNA: TGCGCCAGCAGCCCAGGGACAGGGGGAACGGAGACCCAGTACTTC.

This clone has a single count. V is TRBV5-1 and J is TRBJ2-3, with D possibly matching TRBD1 (6 bases). The CDR3 has 14 amino acids. Germline V gene lookup returns CDR1 SGHRS and CDR2 YFSETQ. V was trimmed by 2 bases and J by 3 bases, leaving 10 bases between them. CDR3 amino acids: CASSLTDRTDTQYF. Written as DNA, the CDR3 is TGCGCCAGCAGCTTAACAGACAGGACAGATACGCAGTATTTT.

This chain uses TRBV12-3 or TRBV12-4 with TRBJ1-2; D not resolved. V gave up 6 bases and J gave up 0 bases, with 8 bases separating them. The CDR3 covers 13 residues. CDR3 nucleotide sequence: TGTGCCAGCAGCCGCGGGGCTAACTATGGCTACACCTTC. Its translation: CASSRGANYGYTF.

The chain employs TRBV18 and TRBJ2-7; 8 nucleotides match TRBD1. The CDR3 length is 15 residues. The germline gives CDR1 KGHSH, CDR2 LQKENI. V lost 2 bases, J lost 2 bases, and 5 bases stayed unmatched. The CDR3 spells CASSPDRTGTYEQYF. CDR3 coding DNA: TGTGCCAGCTCACCAGACCGGACAGGGACCTACGAGCAGTACTTC.

This clone appeared a few times. The DNA for the CDR3 is TGTGCCAGCAGCCCGGGACTAGCGGGGGAAGCAGATACGCAGTATTTT. It encodes CASSPGLAGEADTQYF. The rearrangement uses TRBV11-3 and TRBJ2-3; 14 positions agree with TRBD2. Germline V gene sequence: CDR1 SGHNT, CDR2 YENEEA. V was clipped by 5 bases and J by 4 bases; unmatched bases: 5. The length of the CDR3 is 16 residues.

This rearrangement joins TRBV9 to TRBJ2-5, with TRBD2 matching over 11 bases. CDR3 length equals 15 residues. V gave up 3 bases and J gave up 2 bases; unmatched junction bases: 3. Germline CDR1 reads SGDLS; CDR2 reads YYNGEE. For the CDR3, the DNA is TGTGCCAGCAGCGGACTAGCGGGGATACAAGAGACCCAGTACTTC. Its protein product is CASSGLAGIQETQYF. Based on the CDR3 plus reference TRBV9 and TRBJ2-5, the full variable domain is DSGVTQTPKHLITATGQRVTLRCSPRSGDLSVYWYQQSLDQGLQFLIQYYNGEERAKGNILERFSAQQFPDLHSELNLSSLELGDSALYFCASSGLAGIQETQYFGPGTRLLVL.

V and J are TRBV2 and TRBJ1-5; TRBD1 is a possible D gene (5 bases). The CDR3 length is 14 residues. The germline V gene has CDR1 SNHLY and CDR2 FYNNEI. V was pared by 6 bases and J by 0 bases, with 9 bases between. The CDR3 sequence is CASRPGNSNQPQHF. CDR3 DNA: TGTGCCAGCAGACCAGGGAATAGCAATCAGCCCCAGCATTTT.

The rearrangement uses TRBV7-3 and TRBJ2-1; 10 bases are shared with TRBD2. Germline V gene sequence: CDR1 SGHTA, CDR2 FQGTGA. CDR3 length: 16 amino acids. V shed 5 bases, J shed 2 bases, and the junction held 6 bases outside the gene matches. CDR3 residues: CASSVSGGPTYNEQFF. DNA of the CDR3: TGTGCCAGCAGCGTTAGCGGGGGGCCGACCTACAATGAGCAGTTCTTC. The full variable domain, with the rest looked up from reference TRBV7-3 and TRBJ2-1, is GAGVSQTPSNKVTEKGKYVELRCDPISGHTALYWYRQSLGQGPEFLIYFQGTGAADDSGLPNDRFFAVRPEGSVSTLKIQRTERGDSAVYLCASSVSGGPTYNEQFFGPGTRLTVL.

The rearrangement links TRBV2 to TRBJ1-1, with D unresolved. The germline V and J ends were trimmed by 6 bases and 0 bases, with 11 bases remaining between them. From germline, CDR1 is SNHLY and CDR2 FYNNEI. The CDR3 covers 14 residues. For the CDR3, the DNA is TGTGCCAGCAGCTACAGACCCATGAACACTGAAGCTTTCTTT. Amino acid sequence: CASSYRPMNTEAFF.

The rearrangement joins TRBV6-5 to TRBJ1-5, with a weak D call TRBD1 (5 bases). Trimming cost V 3 bases and J 7 bases, with 16 bases left between them. The CDR3 consists of 15 residues. Germline CDR1 MNHEY, CDR2 SVGAGI. The CDR3 DNA reads as TGTGCCAGCAGTTATAGAGAGTTTGGGGCACAGCCCCAGCATTTT. This gives the protein CASSYREFGAQPQHF.